This entry features one T cell receptor beta chain sequence. Some clones are missing from TCRdb's copy, which holds only in-frame ones; the method was immunoSEQ multiplex PCR. Of 100,000 to 150,000 clones listed, approximately 80% are singletons. The sample comes from a study of blood T cell repertoires in COVID-19. The germline V gene encodes CDR1 SGHTS and CDR2 YDEGEE. Germline trimming cut 5 bases from V and 9 bases from J; bases unmatched to any gene: 10. CDR3 length: 13 amino acids. The sequenced material came from peripheral blood. J is TRBJ2-5 and V is TRBV5-8, with 7 bases that match TRBD1. The clonotype originates from a woman aged 60-70 years with acute or convalescent COVID-19. CDR3: CASSRDSGNSQYF. DNA for the CDR3: TGTGCCAGCAGTCGGGACAGTGGTAATTCCCAGTACTTC.